This T cell receptor beta chain was sequenced in a study of blood T cell repertoires in COVID-19. Per the germline V gene, CDR1 is MDHEN and CDR2 is SYDVKM. The CDR3 runs 15 residues. V gave up 6 bases and J gave up 8 bases, with 19 bases separating them. Libraries were prepared by immunoSEQ multiplex PCR; TCRdb keeps only in-frame clonotypes and omits some of them. This table has 360,000 or so clones, 89% appearing once. The sequenced sample consisted of peripheral blood. The source is a woman in her sixties or seventies with COVID-19, enrolled during active disease. The rearrangement joins TRBV28 to TRBJ1-4; D possibly corresponds to TRBD1 (5 bases). Here the CDR3 DNA reads TGTGCCAGCAGGGGGGGTGAAGGAGGGTGGGAAAAACTGTTTTTT. The encoded protein is CASRGGEGGWEKLFF.